The 14 T cell receptor beta chains listed next were all sequenced from one sample in a study of T-cell memory formation after mild COVID-19. A single record per CDR3 protein comes from TCRdb applying MiXCR to the 5' RACE reads. The sample has a few hundred thousand distinct CDR3 sequences; approximately 24% are singletons. Input material: PBMCs or a T cell subset sorted from them (not recorded which). The receptors stem from an adult woman who had mild COVID-19 (a few samples of this study predate the infection). Cell type and time point are not known.

This clonotype was picked up a small number of times. The chain combines TRBV29-1 with TRBJ1-1; 7 nucleotides match TRBD1. This CDR3 contains 12 residues. CDR1 SQVTM and CDR2 ANQGSEA come from the germline V gene. J gave up 5 bases and V 5 bases, and 5 bases lay outside the gene matches. In DNA form, the CDR3 reads TGCAGCGTTCGGACAGGCGGAACTGAAGCTTTCTTT. This gives the protein CSVRTGGTEAFF.

The chain combines TRBV5-1 with TRBJ2-1; TRBD2 matches at 8 bases. In germline, CDR1 is SGHRS, CDR2 YFSETQ. Unmatched junction bases numbered 3, after V lost 0 bases and J lost 4 bases. The CDR3 runs to 15 residues. The CDR3 sequence is CASSLVVAGYNEQFF. CDR3 nucleotide sequence: TGCGCCAGCAGCTTGGTGGTAGCGGGGTACAATGAGCAGTTCTTC.

A few counts support this clonotype. For the CDR3, the DNA is TGTGCCAGCAGCCAAGATCGGTACGAGCAGTACTTC. This encodes CASSQDRYEQYF. The gene calls are TRBV3-1 and TRBJ2-7; D gene ambiguous. The CDR3 loop spans 12 amino acids. CDR1 LGHDT and CDR2 YNNKEL come from the germline V gene (reference sequence). V dropped 0 bases and J dropped 4 bases, with 4 bases sitting between them.

This clonotype was detected ten times or more. The chain combines TRBV11-2 with TRBJ2-7, with 9 bases identical to TRBD1. Germline values: CDR1 SGHAT, CDR2 FQNNGV. The CDR3 is 15 amino acids. The V segment lost 3 bases and the J segment 7 bases; nucleotides outside the gene matches: 10. DNA for the CDR3: TGTGCCAGCAGCTTCTCGGGGACAGGGCTGGGAGAGCAGTACTTC. Translating gives CASSFSGTGLGEQYF.

This clonotype has a handful of counts. V is TRBV21-1 and J is TRBJ2-1; the table's D call of TRBD2 was not tested on the DNA. TRBV21-1 is classified as a pseudogene. This CDR3 contains 16 residues. In DNA form, the CDR3 reads TGTGCCAGCAGCAAATGGGACTTCTACTCCTACAATGAGCAGTTCTTC. Translating it yields CASSKWDFYSYNEQFF.

About this clonotype itself: One junction end disagrees with the germline gene, perhaps due to a read error. The chain couples TRBV3-1 to TRBJ2-1; no clear D gene. Germline V gene lookup returns CDR1 LGHDT and CDR2 YNNKEL (reference sequence). CDR3 length: 12 residues. The CDR3 nucleotides read TGTGCCAGCAGCCAACATACGTGGAAACAGCTCTTC. This codes for CASSQHTWKQLF.

This clonotype has just a few counts. The chain combines TRBV7-9 with TRBJ1-5; D might be TRBD1 (6 bases). This CDR3 comprises 14 residues. V was pared by 2 bases and J by 6 bases, with 11 bases between. Germline CDR1 is SEHNR and CDR2 is FQNEAQ (reference sequence). Written as DNA, the CDR3 is TGTGCCAGCAGCTTAACGACAGGTAGTCAGCCCCAGCATTTT. It is translated as CASSLTTGSQPQHF.

At least ten counts were recorded for this clonotype. The V gene is TRBV5-5, the J gene TRBJ2-1; TRBD1 matches 9 bases. Germline loops: CDR1 SGHKS, CDR2 YYEKEE (reference sequence). The CDR3 totals 16 residues. The trim removed 1 base at V and 6 bases at J, leaving 8 bases unmatched. CDR3 coding DNA: TGTGCCAGCAGCTTGTCTTCCGGGACAGGGATCAATGAGCAGTTCTTC. It codes for CASSLSSGTGINEQFF.

The chain recombines TRBV9 with TRBJ1-2, with D possibly being TRBD1 (6 bases). CDR3 length equals 12 residues. From germline, CDR1 is SGDLS and CDR2 YYNGEE. Trimming pared 0 bases from V and 7 bases from J, leaving 7 bases between. CDR3 DNA sequence: TGTGCCAGCAGCGTAGTGGGGGCTGGCTACACCTTC. Protein sequence: CASSVVGAGYTF.

The chain is built from TRBV14 and TRBJ2-2; the match to TRBD2 covers 9 bases. Germline CDR1 SGHDN, CDR2 FVKESK. After removal of 3 bases from V and 1 base from J, the junction contained 9 bases not matched to a gene. This CDR3 has 18 residues. In nucleotides, the CDR3 is TGTGCCAGCAGCCATTGGGCTAGCGGGAAGCGGAACACCGGGGAGCTGTTTTTT. Translating gives CASSHWASGKRNTGELFF.

The chain has TRBV20-1 and TRBJ2-5; D is unclear. The germline V gene encodes CDR1 DFQATT and CDR2 SNEGSKA (reference sequence). The CDR3 covers 13 residues. Trimming cost V 3 bases and J 1 base, with 9 bases left between them. The CDR3 DNA reads as TGCAGTGCTAGGGACGGCCTCCAAGAGACCCAGTACTTC. This encodes CSARDGLQETQYF.

V gene TRBV30 combines with J gene TRBJ1-3; D possibly corresponds to TRBD1 (5 bases). Germline CDR1 reads GTSNPN; CDR2 reads SVGIG (reference sequence). The CDR3 covers 13 residues. The ends were cut back, 5 bases at V and 9 bases at J, with 17 bases in the middle. The DNA of the CDR3 is TGTGCCTGGTCCCCGTTGGGGGGTAGCACCATATATTTT. The encoded protein is CAWSPLGGSTIYF.

Many counts were recorded for this clonotype. The chain has TRBV27 and TRBJ2-7, with TRBD2 matching over 8 bases. The V segment lost 3 bases and the J segment 0 bases; nucleotides outside the gene matches: 4. From germline, CDR1 is MNHEY and CDR2 SMNVEV (reference sequence). The CDR3 contains 15 residues. CDR3 nucleotide sequence: TGTGCCAGCAGTTTGTTAGCGGGGCCCTCCTACGAGCAGTACTTC. It specifies CASSLLAGPSYEQYF.

The J gene is TRBJ1-1, the V gene TRBV5-1; D remains ambiguous. From germline, CDR1 is SGHRS and CDR2 YFSETQ. V lost 0 bases and J 6 bases, leaving 15 bases between the germline ends. This CDR3 has 15 amino acids. The CDR3 here is CASSLEAAGSAEAFF. CDR3 DNA: TGCGCCAGCAGCTTGGAAGCGGCGGGCTCCGCTGAAGCTTTCTTT.